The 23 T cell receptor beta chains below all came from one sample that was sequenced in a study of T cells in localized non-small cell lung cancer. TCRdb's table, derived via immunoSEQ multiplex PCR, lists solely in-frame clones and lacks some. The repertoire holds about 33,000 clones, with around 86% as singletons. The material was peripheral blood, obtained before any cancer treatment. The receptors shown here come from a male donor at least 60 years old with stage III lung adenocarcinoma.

CDR3 sequence (DNA): TGTGCCAGCACCCCTAAACTGGCGGGGGGGGGAAATACGCAGTATTTT. Translated: CASTPKLAGGGNTQYF. The chain uses TRBV19 and TRBJ2-3; TRBD2 aligns across 9 bases. This CDR3 contains 16 residues. The ends lost 9 bases at V and 7 bases at J; junction bases unmatched: 17. Germline V lookup: CDR1 LNHDA, CDR2 SQIVND (reference sequence).

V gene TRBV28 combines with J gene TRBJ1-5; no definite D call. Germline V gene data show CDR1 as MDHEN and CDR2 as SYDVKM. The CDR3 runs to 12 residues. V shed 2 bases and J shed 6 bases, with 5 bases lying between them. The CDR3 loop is CASSLLSQPQHF. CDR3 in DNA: TGTGCCAGCAGTTTACTAAGTCAGCCCCAGCATTTT.

The CDR3 sequence is CASTSFGGDTGELFF. The CDR3 bases are TGTGCCAGCACCTCCTTCGGGGGGGACACCGGGGAGCTGTTTTTT. The rearrangement joins TRBV2 to TRBJ2-2; TRBD2 matches at 8 bases. The CDR3 spans 15 residues. Losses at the gene ends were 7 bases for V and 3 bases for J; bases not matched to a gene: 7. CDR1 is SNHLY, CDR2 FYNNEI, per germline.

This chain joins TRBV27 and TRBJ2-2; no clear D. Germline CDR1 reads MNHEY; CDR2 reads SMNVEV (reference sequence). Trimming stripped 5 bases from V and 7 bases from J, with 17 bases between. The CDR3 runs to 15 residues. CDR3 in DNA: TGTGCCAGCAGTCCTCAACTCGGTAGGGTCGGGGAGCTGTTTTTT. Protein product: CASSPQLGRVGELFF.

The CDR3 here is CASSYFERGTGELFF. The CDR3 DNA sequence: TGTGCCAGCAGTTACTTCGAAAGGGGCACCGGGGAGCTGTTTTTT. V and J are TRBV27 and TRBJ2-2; tentatively, D is TRBD1 (5 bases). CDR1 and CDR2 from the germline V gene are MNHEY and SMNVEV (reference sequence). The CDR3 runs to 15 residues. The ends were cut back, 4 bases at V and 4 bases at J, with 13 bases in the middle.

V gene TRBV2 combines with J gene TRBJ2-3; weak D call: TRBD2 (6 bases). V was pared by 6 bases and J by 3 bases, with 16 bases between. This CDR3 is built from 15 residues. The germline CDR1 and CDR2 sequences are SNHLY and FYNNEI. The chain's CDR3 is CASRNGGLLTDTQYF. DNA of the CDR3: TGTGCCAGCAGAAATGGAGGGCTGTTGACAGATACGCAGTATTTT.

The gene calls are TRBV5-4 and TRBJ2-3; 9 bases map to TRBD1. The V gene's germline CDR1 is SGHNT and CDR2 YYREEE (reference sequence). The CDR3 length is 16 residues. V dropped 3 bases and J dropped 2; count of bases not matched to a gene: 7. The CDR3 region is CASSSRDREFTDTQYF. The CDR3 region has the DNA TGTGCCAGCAGCTCCCGGGACAGGGAGTTCACAGATACGCAGTATTTT. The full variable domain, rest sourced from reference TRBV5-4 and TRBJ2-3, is ETGVTQSPTHLIKTRGQQVTLRCSSQSGHNTVSWYQQALGQGPQFIFQYYREEENGRGNFPPRFSGLQFPNYSSELNVNALELDDSALYLCASSSRDREFTDTQYFGPGTRLTVL.

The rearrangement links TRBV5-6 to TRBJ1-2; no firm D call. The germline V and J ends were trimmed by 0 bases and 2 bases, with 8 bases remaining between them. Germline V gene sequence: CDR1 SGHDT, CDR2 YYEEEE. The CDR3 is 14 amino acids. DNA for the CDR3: TGTGCCAGCAGCTTGGGCATTACAAACTATGGCTACACCTTC. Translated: CASSLGITNYGYTF.

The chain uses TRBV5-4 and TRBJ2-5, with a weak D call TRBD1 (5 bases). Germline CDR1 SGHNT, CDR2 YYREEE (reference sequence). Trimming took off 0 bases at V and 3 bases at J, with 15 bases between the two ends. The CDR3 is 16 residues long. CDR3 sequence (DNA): TGTGCCAGCAGCTTGGATCAGGGCCGCAGGAAAGAGACCCAGTACTTC. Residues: CASSLDQGRRKETQYF.

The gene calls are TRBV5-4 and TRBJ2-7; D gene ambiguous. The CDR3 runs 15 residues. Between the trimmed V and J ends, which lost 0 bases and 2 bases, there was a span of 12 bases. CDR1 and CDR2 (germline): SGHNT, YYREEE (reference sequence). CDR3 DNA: TGTGCCAGCAGCTTGGGGGGTCTCAATACCTACGAGCAGTACTTC. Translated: CASSLGGLNTYEQYF.

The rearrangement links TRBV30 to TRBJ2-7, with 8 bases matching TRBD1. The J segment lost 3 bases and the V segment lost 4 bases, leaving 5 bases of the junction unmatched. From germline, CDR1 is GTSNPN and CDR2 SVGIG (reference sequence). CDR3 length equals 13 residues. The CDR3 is CAWNDRGFYEQYF. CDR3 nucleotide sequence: TGTGCCTGGAATGACAGGGGATTCTACGAGCAGTACTTC.

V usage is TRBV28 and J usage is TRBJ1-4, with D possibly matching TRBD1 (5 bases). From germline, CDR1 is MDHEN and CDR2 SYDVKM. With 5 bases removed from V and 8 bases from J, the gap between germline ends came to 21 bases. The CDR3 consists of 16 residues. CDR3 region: CASSPLGRGRGEKLFF. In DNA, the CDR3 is TGTGCCAGCAGTCCCCTAGGGAGGGGACGGGGAGAAAAACTGTTTTTT.

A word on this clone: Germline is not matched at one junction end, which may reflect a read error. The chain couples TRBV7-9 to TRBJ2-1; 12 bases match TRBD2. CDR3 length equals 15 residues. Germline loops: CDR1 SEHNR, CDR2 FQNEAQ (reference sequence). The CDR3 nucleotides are TGTGCCAGCAGCCTAGCGGGAGGGAACTCGAATGAGCAGTTCTTC. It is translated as CASSLAGGNSNEQFF.

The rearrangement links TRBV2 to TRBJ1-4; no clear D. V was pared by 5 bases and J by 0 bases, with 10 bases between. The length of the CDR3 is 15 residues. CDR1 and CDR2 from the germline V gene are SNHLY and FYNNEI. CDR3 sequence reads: CASSTQGATNEKLFF. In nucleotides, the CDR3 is TGTGCCAGCAGTACCCAAGGTGCAACTAATGAAAAACTGTTTTTT.

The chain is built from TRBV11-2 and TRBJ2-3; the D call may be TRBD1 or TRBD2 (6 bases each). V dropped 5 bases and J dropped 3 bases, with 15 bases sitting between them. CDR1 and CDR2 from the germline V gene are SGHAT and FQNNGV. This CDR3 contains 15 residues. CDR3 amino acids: CASSPGAPGTDTQYF. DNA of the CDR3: TGTGCCAGCAGCCCGGGGGCCCCGGGGACAGATACGCAGTATTTT.

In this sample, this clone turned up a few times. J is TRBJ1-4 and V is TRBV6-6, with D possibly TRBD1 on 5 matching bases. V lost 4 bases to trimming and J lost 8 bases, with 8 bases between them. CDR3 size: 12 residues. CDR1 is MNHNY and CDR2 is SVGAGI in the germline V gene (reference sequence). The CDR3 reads CASSWGLEKLFF. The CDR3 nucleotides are TGTGCCAGCAGTTGGGGGTTGGAAAAACTGTTTTTT.

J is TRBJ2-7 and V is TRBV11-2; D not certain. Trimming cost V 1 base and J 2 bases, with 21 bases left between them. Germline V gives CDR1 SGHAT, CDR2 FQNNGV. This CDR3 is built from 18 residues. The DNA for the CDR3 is TGTGCCAGCAGCTTAGTACGGTCGTGGTCCACGCTCGCCTACGAGCAGTACTTC. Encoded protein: CASSLVRSWSTLAYEQYF.

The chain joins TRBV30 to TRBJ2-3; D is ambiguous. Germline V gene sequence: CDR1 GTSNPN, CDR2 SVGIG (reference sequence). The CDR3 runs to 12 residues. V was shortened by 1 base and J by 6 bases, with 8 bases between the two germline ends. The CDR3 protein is CAWSDLGDTQYF. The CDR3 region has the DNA TGTGCCTGGAGTGATTTGGGGGATACGCAGTATTTT.

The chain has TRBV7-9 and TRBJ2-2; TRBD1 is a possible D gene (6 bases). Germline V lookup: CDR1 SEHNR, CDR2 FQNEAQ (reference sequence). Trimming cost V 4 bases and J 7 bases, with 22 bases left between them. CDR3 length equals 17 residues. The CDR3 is CASSSQGWGDESGELFF. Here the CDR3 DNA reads TGTGCCAGCAGCTCCCAGGGGTGGGGTGACGAGAGCGGGGAGCTGTTTTTT.

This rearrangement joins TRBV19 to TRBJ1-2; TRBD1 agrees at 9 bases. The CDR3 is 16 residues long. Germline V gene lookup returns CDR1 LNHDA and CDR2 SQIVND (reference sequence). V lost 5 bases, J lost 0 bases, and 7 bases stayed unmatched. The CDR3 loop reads CASSPGTGRSNYGYTF. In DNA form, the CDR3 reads TGTGCCAGTAGTCCCGGGACAGGGAGGTCTAACTATGGCTACACCTTC.

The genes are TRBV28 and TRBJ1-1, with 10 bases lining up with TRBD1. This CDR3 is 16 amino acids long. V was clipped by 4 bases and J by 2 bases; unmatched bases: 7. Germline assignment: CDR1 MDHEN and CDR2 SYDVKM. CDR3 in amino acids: CASSSGQGGLNTEAFF. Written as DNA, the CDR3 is TGTGCCAGCAGTTCCGGACAGGGGGGCTTAAACACTGAAGCTTTCTTT.

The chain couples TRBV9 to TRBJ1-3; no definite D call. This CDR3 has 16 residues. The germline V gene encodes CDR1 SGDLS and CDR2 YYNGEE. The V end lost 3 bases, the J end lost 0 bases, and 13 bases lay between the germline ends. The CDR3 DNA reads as TGTGCCAGCAGCGCCTCAATCCGGGGCTCTGGAAACACCATATATTTT. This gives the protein CASSASIRGSGNTIYF.

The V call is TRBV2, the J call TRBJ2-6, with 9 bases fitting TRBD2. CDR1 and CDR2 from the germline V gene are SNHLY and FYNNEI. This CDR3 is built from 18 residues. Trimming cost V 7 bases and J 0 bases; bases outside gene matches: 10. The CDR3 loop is CASTKAGGTTSGANVLTF. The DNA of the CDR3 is TGTGCCAGCACTAAAGCGGGGGGTACCACCTCTGGGGCCAACGTCCTGACTTTC.